The sequence of this T cell receptor beta chain was determined in a study of cytomegalovirus exposure and HLA in healthy donors. Study-level information: Roughly 85 million unique TCRs from HLA-typed donors were held in an early release of data.

Points from the study as a whole: The authors excluded some V segments, including TRBV6-2 and TRBV6-3, as indistinguishable. A missense variant in DCLRE1C was later tied to TCR beta V- and J-gene trimming.

To note about this clone: Its specificity is not known.

Germline CDR1 and CDR2: SGDLS and YYNGEE. There are 13 residues in the CDR3. V was shortened by 5 bases and J by 4 bases, with 12 bases between the two germline ends. It was with 60 Vbeta and 13 Jbeta primers that the PCR ran. Profiling relied on immunoSEQ multiplex PCR, and the TCRdb table lists in-frame clones only, not all of them. The repertoire holds some 150,000 clones, with 70% to 85% as singletons. The gene calls are TRBV9 and TRBJ2-5; D may be TRBD2 (6 bases). This clonotype was sampled from a man aged 25-45 years in good health and CMV-seropositive. Input material: PBMCs. In nucleotides, the CDR3 is TGTGCCAGCAGTCTCTTCGGGGGAGAGACCCAGTACTTC. Encoded protein: CASSLFGGETQYF.